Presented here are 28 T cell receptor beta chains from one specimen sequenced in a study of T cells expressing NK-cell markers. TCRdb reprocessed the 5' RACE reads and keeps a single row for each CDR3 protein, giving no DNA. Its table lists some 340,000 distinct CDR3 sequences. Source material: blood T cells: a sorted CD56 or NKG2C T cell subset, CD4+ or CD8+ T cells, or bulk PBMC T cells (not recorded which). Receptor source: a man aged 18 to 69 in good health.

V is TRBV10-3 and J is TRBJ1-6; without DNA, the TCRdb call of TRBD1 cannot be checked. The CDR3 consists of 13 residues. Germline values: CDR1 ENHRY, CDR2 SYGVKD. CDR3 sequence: CAINLGQNSPLHF.

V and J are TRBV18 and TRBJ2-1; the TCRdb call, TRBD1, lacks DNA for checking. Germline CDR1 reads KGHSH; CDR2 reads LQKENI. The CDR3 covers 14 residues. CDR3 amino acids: CASSQGGSYNEQFF.

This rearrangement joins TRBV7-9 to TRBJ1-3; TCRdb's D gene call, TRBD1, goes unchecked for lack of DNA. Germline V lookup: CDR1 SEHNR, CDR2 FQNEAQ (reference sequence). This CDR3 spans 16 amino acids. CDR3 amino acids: CASSTTGRSSGNTIYF. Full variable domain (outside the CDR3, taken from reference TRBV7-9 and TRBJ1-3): DTGVSQNPRHKITKRGQNVTFRCDPISEHNRLYWYRQTLGQGPEFLTYFQNEAQLEKSRLLSDRFSAERPKGSFSTLEIQRTEQGDSAMYLCASSTTGRSSGNTIYFGEGSWLTVV.

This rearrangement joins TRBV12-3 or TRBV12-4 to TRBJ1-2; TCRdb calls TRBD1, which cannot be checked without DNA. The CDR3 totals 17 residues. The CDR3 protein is CASSTPGRLLTNYGYTF.

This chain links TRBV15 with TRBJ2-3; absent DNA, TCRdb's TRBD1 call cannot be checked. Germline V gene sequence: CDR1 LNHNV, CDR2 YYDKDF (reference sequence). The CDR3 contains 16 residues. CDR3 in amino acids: CATDRYRAGKTDTQYF.

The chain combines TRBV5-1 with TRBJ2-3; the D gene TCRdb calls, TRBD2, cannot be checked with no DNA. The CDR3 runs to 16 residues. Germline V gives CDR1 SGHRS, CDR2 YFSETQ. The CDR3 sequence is CASSLEGRTSTDTQYF.

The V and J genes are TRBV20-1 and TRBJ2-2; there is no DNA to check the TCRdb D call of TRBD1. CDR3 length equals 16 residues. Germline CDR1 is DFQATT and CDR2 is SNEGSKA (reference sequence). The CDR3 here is CSAKPLGAGVTGELFF.

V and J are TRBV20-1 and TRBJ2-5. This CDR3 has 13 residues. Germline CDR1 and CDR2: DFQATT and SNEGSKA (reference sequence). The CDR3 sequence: CSARRSTRETQYF.

CDR3 amino acids: CASSKEGGITEAFF. This chain connects TRBV7-9 to TRBJ1-1. Germline-derived CDR1 and CDR2 are SEHNR and FQNEAQ (reference sequence). The CDR3 totals 14 residues. The complete variable domain, with remaining parts taken from reference TRBV7-9 and TRBJ1-1, reads DTGVSQNPRHKITKRGQNVTFRCDPISEHNRLYWYRQTLGQGPEFLTYFQNEAQLEKSRLLSDRFSAERPKGSFSTLEIQRTEQGDSAMYLCASSKEGGITEAFFGQGTRLTVV.

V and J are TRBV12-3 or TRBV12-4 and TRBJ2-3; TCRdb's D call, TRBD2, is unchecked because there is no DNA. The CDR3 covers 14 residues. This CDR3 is CASRSTSGGDTQYF.

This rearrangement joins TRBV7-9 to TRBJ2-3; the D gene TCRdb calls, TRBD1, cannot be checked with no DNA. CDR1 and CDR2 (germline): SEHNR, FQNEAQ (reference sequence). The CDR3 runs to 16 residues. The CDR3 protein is CASSLALGQGSDTQYF.

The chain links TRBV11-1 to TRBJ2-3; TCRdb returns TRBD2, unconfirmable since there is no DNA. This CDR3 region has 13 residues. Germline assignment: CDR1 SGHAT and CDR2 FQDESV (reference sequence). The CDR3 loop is CASSLLGLGTQYF.

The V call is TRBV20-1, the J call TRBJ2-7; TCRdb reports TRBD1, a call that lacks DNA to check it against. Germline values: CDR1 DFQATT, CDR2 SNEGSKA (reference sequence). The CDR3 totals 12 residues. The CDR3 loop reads CSASTGIGEQYF.

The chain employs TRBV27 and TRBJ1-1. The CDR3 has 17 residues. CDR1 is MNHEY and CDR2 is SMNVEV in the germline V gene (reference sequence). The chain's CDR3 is CASSPRYTATMNTEAFF.

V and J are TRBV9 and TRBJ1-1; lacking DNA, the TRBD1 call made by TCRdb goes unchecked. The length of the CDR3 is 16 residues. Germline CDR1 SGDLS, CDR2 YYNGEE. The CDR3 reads CASSVGQGRANTEAFF.

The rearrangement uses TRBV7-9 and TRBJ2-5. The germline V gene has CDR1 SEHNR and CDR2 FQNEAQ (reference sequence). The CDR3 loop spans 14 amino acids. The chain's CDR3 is CASSLLYVRETQYF. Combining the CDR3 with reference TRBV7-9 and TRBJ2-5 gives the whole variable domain DTGVSQNPRHKITKRGQNVTFRCDPISEHNRLYWYRQTLGQGPEFLTYFQNEAQLEKSRLLSDRFSAERPKGSFSTLEIQRTEQGDSAMYLCASSLLYVRETQYFGPGTRLLVL.

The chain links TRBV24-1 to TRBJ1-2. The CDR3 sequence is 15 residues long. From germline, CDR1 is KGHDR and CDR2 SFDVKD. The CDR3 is CATSEAGTVNYGYTF.

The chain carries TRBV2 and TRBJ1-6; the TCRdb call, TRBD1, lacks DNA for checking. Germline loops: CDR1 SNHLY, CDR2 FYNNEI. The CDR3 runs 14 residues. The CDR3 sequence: CASRKDGNNSPLHF. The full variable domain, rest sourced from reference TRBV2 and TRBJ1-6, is EPEVTQTPSHQVTQMGQEVILRCVPISNHLYFYWYRQILGQKVEFLVSFYNNEISEKSEIFDDQFSVERPDGSNFTLKIRSTKLEDSAMYFCASRKDGNNSPLHFGNGTRLTVT.

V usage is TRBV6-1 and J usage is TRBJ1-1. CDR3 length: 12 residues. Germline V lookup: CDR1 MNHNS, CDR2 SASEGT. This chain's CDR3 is CVIRGSGTEAFF.

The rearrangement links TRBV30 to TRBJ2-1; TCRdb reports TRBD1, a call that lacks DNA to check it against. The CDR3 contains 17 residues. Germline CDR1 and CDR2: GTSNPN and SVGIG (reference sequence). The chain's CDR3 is CAWSTARTGESYNEQFF. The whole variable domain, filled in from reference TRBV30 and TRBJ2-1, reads SQTIHQWPATLVQPVGSPLSLECTVEGTSNPNLYWYRQAAGRGLQLLFYSVGIGQISSEVPQNLSASRPQDRQFILSSKKLLLSDSGFYLCAWSTARTGESYNEQFFGPGTRLTVL.

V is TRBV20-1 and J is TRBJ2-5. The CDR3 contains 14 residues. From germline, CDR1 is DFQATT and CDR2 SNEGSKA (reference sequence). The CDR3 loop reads CSAREALGMETQYF.

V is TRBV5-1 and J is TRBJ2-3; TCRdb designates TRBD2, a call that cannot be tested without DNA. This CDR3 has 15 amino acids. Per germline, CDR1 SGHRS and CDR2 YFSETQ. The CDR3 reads CASSLGRGGPNTQYF.

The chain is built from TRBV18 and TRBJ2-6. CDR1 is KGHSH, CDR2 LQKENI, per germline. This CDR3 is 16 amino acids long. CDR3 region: CASSKETGSGANVLTF.

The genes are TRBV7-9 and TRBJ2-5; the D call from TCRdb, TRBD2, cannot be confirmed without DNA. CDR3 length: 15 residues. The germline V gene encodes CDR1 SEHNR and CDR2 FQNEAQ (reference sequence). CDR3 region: CASSPHDAAEETQYF.

The CDR3 protein is CASSLGERGNQPQHF. This chain uses TRBV12-3 or TRBV12-4 with TRBJ1-5; checking the TCRdb D call of TRBD1 is not possible without DNA. The CDR3 contains 15 residues.

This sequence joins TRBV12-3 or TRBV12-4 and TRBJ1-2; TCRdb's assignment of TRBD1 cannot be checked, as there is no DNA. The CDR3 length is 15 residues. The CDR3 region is CASSATGGANYGYTF.

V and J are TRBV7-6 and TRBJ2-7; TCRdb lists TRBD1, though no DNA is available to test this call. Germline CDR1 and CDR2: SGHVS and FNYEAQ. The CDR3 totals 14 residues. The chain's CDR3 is CASSAGQGMYEQYF.

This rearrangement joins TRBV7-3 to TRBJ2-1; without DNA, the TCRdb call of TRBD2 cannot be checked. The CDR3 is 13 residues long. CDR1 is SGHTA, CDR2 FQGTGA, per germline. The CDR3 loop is CASSLGLAGGKFF.